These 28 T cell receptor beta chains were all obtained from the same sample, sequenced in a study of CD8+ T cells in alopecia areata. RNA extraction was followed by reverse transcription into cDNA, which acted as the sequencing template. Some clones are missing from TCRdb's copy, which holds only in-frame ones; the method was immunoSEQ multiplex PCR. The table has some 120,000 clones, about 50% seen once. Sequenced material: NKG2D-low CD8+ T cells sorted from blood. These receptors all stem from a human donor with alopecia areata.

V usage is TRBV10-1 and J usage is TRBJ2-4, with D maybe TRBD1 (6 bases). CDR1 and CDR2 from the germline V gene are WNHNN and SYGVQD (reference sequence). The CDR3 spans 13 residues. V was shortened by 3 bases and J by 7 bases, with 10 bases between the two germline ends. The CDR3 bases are TGCGCCAGCAGTGATTCCAGGGGTAACATTCAGTACTTC. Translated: CASSDSRGNIQYF.

CDR3 in amino acids: CASSLRHRDTQYF. Here the CDR3 DNA reads TGTGCCAGCAGCCTCAGACATCGAGATACGCAGTATTTT. The rearrangement uses TRBV7-3 and TRBJ2-3; no clear D. Trimming removed 5 bases from V and 5 bases from J, with 11 bases in between. The V gene's germline CDR1 is SGHTA and CDR2 FQGTGA. There are 13 residues in the CDR3.

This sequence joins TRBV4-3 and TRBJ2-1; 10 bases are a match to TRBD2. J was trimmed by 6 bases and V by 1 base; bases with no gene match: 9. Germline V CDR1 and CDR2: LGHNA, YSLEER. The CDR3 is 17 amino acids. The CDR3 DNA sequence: TGCGCCAGCAGCCAAGGAGGTCTAGCGGGAGAAATCAATGAGCAGTTCTTC. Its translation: CASSQGGLAGEINEQFF.

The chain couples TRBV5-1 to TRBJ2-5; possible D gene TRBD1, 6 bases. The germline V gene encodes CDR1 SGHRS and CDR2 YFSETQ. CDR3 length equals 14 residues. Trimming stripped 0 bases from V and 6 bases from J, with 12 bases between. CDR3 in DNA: TGCGCCAGCAGCTTGGCCAGGGGAGAACAGACCCAGTACTTC. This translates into CASSLARGEQTQYF.

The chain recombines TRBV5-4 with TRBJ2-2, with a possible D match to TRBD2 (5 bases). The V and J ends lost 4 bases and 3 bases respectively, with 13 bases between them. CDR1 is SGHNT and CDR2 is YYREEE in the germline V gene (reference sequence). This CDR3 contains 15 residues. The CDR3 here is CASSPAGGDTGELFF. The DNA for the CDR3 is TGTGCCAGCAGCCCCGCTGGAGGAGACACCGGGGAGCTGTTTTTT.

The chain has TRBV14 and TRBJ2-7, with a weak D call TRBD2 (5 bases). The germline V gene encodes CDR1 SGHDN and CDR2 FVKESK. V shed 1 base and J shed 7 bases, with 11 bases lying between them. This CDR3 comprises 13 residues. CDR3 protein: CASSQGASGEQYF. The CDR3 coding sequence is TGTGCCAGCAGCCAAGGGGCTTCGGGGGAGCAGTACTTC.

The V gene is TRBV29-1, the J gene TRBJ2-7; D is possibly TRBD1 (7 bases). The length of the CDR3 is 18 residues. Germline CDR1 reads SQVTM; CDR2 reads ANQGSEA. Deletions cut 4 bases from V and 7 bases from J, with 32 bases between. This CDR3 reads CSVVTPSEGATYGVEQYF. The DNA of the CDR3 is TGCAGCGTTGTTACCCCATCGGAGGGGGCGACGTACGGGGTGGAGCAGTACTTC.

The CDR3 coding sequence is TGTGCCAGCAGTAGGACCGAAGAGCACTCTGAAGCTTTCTTT. This sequence encodes CASSRTEEHSEAFF. The rearrangement uses TRBV6-1 and TRBJ1-1; no reliable D call. Germline V gene sequence: CDR1 MNHNS, CDR2 SASEGT. Deletions cut 5 bases from V and 6 bases from J, with 16 bases between. The CDR3 covers 14 residues.

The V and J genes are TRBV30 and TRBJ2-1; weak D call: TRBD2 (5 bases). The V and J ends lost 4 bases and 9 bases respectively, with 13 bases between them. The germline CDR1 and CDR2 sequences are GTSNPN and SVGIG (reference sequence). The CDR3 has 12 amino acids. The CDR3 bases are TGTGCCTGGACGCTTTCGGGAATTGAGCAGTTCTTC. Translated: CAWTLSGIEQFF.

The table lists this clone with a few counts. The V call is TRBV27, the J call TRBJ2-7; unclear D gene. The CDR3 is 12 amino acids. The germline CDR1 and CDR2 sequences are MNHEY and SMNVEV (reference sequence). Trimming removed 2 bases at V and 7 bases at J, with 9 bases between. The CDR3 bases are TGTGCCAGCAGTTTAATGGGTAGGGAGCAGTACTTC. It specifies CASSLMGREQYF.

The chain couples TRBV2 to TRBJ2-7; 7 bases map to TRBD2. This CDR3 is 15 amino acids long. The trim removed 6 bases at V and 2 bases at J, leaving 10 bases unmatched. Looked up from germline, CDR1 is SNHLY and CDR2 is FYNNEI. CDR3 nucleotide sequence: TGTGCCAGCAGCGCGACCCCCGGGACTACCTACGAGCAGTACTTC. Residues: CASSATPGTTYEQYF. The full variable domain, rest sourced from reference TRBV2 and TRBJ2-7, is EPEVTQTPSHQVTQMGQEVILRCVPISNHLYFYWYRQILGQKVEFLVSFYNNEISEKSEIFDDQFSVERPDGSNFTLKIRSTKLEDSAMYFCASSATPGTTYEQYFGPGTRLTVT.

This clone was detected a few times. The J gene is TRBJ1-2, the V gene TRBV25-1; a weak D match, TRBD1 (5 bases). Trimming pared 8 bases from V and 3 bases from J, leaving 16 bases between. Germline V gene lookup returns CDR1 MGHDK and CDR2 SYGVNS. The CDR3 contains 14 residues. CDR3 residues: CASADEGVHYGYTF. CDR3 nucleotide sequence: TGTGCCAGCGCCGATGAAGGGGTTCACTATGGCTACACCTTC.

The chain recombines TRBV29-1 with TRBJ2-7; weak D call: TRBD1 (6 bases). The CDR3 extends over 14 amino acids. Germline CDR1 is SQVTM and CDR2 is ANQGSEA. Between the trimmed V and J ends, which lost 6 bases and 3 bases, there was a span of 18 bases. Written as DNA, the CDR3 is TGCAGCGTGGTTCCCACAGGGTACAGCTACGAGCAGTACTTC. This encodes CSVVPTGYSYEQYF.

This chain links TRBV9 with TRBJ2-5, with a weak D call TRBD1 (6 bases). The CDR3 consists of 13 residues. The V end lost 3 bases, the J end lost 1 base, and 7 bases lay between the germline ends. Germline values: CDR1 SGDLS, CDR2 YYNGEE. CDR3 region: CASSETGQETQYF. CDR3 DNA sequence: TGTGCCAGCAGCGAGACAGGCCAAGAGACCCAGTACTTC.

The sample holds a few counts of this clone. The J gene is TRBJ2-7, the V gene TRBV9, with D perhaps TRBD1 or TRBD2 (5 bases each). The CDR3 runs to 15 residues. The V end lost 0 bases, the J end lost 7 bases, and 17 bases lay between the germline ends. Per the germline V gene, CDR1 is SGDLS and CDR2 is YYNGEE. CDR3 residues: CASSVGSKGPGEQYF. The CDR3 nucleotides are TGTGCCAGCAGCGTAGGGAGTAAGGGGCCGGGGGAGCAGTACTTC.

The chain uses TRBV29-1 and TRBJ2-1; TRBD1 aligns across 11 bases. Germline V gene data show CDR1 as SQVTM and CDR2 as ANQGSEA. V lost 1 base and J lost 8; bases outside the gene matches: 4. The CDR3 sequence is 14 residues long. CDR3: CSVEGGTGGDEQFF. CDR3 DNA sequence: TGCAGCGTTGAAGGAGGGACAGGGGGGGATGAGCAGTTCTTC.

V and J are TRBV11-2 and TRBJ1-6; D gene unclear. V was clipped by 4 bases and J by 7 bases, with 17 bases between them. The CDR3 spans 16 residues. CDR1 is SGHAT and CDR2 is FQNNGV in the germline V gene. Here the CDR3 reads CASSSPGRLPNSPLHF. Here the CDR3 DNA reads TGTGCCAGCAGCTCCCCCGGACGGCTACCGAATTCACCCCTCCACTTT.

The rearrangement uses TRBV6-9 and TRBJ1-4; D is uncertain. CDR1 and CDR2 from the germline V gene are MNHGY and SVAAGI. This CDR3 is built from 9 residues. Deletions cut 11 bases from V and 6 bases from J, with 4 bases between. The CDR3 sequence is CAAHEKLFF. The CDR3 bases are TGTGCCGCTCATGAAAAACTGTTTTTT.

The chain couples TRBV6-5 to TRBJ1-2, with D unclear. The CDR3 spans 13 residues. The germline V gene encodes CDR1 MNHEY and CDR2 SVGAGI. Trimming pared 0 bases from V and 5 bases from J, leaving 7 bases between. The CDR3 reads CASSYSTGYGYTF. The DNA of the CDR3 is TGTGCCAGCAGTTACTCGACGGGTTATGGCTACACCTTC.

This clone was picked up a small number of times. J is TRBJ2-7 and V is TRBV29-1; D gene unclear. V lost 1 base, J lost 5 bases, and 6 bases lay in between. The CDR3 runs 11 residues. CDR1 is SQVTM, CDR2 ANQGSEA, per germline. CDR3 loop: CSVEVGHEQYF. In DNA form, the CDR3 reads TGCAGCGTTGAAGTAGGGCACGAGCAGTACTTC.

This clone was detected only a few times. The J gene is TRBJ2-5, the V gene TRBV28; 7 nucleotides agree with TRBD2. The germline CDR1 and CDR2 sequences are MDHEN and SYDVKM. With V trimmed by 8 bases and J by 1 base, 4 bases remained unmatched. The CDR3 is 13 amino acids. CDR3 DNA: TGTGCCAGCGGGTCGGGGGGCCAAGAGACCCAGTACTTC. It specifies CASGSGGQETQYF.

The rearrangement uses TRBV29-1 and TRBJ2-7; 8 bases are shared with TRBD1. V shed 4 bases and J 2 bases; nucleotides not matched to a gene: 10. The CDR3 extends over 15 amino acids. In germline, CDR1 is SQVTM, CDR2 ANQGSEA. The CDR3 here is CSVVGTGVPPYEQYF. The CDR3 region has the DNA TGCAGCGTTGTTGGGACAGGAGTTCCACCCTACGAGCAGTACTTC.

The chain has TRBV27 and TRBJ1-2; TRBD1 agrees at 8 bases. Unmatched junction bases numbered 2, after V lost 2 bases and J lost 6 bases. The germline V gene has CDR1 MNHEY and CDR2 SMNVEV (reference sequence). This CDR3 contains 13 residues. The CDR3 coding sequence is TGTGCCAGCAGTTTACTGACAGGGGATGGCTACACCTTC. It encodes CASSLLTGDGYTF.

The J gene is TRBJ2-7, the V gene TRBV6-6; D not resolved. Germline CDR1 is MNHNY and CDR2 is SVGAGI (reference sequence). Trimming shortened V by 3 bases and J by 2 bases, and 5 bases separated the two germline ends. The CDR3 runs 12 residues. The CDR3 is CASSYGPYEQYF. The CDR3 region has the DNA TGTGCCAGCAGTTATGGTCCCTACGAGCAGTACTTC.

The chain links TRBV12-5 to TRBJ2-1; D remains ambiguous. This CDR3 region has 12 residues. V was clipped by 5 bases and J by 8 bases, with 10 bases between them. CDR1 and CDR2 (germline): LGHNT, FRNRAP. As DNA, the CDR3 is TGTGCTAGTGGTAGCAAGATCCATGAGCAGTTCTTC. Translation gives CASGSKIHEQFF.

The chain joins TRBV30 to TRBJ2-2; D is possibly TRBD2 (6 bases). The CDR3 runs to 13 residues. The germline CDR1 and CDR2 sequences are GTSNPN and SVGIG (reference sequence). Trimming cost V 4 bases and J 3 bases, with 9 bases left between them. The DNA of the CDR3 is TGTGCCTGGACGGCTAGCGACACCGGGGAGCTGTTTTTT. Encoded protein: CAWTASDTGELFF.

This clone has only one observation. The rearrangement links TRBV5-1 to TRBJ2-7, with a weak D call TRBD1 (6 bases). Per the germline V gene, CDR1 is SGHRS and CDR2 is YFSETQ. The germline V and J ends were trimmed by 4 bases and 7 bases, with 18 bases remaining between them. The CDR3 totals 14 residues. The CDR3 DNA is TGCGCCAGCAGCCACCCGGGACATAAGGGGGAGCAGTACTTC. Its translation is CASSHPGHKGEQYF.

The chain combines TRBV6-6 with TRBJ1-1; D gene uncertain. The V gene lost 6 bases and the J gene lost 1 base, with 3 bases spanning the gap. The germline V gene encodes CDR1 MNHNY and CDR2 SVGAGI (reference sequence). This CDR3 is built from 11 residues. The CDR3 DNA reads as TGTGCCAGCAGAACGAACACTGAAGCTTTCTTT. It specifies CASRTNTEAFF.